The 18 T cell receptor beta chains below come from one sample, sequenced in a study of T cells in Graves' hyperthyroidism and ophthalmopathy. The investigators amplified TCR beta CDR3 regions from RNA transcripts. When the TCR CDR3 underwent first-round RT-PCR, the HTBI primer set was used. TCRdb re-analysed the multiplex PCR reads in MiXCR, keeping a single row per CDR3 protein. This sample has roughly 380,000 distinct CDR3 sequences, with approximately 13% found just once. Sequencing was carried out using blood. The source of these receptors is a man in his thirties or forties with Graves' hyperthyroidism that later progressed to Graves' ophthalmopathy.

This clonotype occurred many times. The rearrangement uses TRBV5-1 and TRBJ2-1; D is uncertain. V lost 4 bases, J lost 10 bases, and 15 bases lay in between. Germline values: CDR1 SGHRS, CDR2 YFSETQ. This CDR3 has 13 amino acids. The CDR3 loop is CASSPMERSEQFF. Here the CDR3 DNA reads TGCGCCAGCAGCCCCATGGAGCGATCCGAGCAGTTCTTC.

This clonotype was seen repeatedly, ten times or more. The gene calls are TRBV7-9 and TRBJ2-2, with TRBD1 matching over 8 bases. V shed 1 base and J 3 bases; nucleotides not matched to a gene: 7. The V gene's germline CDR1 is SEHNR and CDR2 FQNEAQ (reference sequence). The CDR3 is made up of 17 amino acids. This CDR3 reads CASSLGLGQGYTGELFF. CDR3 sequence (DNA): TGTGCCAGCAGCTTAGGCCTCGGACAGGGTTACACCGGGGAGCTGTTTTTT.

CDR3 DNA: TGCAGTGCTAACCGGGACCCCCTAAAGACCCAGTACTTC. Translation gives CSANRDPLKTQYF. The rearrangement uses TRBV20-1 and TRBJ2-5; TRBD1 or TRBD2 may be the D gene (5 bases each). The CDR3 contains 13 residues. V lost 4 bases and J lost 6, with 15 bases in between. In germline, CDR1 is DFQATT, CDR2 SNEGSKA (reference sequence).

This clonotype was counted between two and nine times. The CDR3: CASSLGQGLAGANVLTF. The DNA for the CDR3 is TGTGCCAGCAGCTTAGGACAGGGATTAGCTGGGGCCAACGTCCTGACTTTC. The J gene is TRBJ2-6, the V gene TRBV13; possible D gene TRBD1, 6 bases. V was clipped by 0 bases and J by 2 bases, with 11 bases between them. This CDR3 is 17 amino acids long. The germline gives CDR1 PRHDT, CDR2 FYEKMQ (reference sequence). The full variable domain, completed using reference TRBV13 and TRBJ2-6, is AAGVIQSPRHLIKEKRETATLKCYPIPRHDTVYWYQQGPGQDPQFLISFYEKMQSDKGSIPDRFSAQQFSDYHSELNMSSLELGDSALYFCASSLGQGLAGANVLTFGAGSRLTVL.

This clonotype has a count of ten or more. The V and J genes are TRBV7-8 and TRBJ1-5; D perhaps matches TRBD1 (5 bases). Deletions cut 4 bases from V and 4 bases from J, with 8 bases between. The length of the CDR3 is 13 residues. The V gene's germline CDR1 is SGHVS and CDR2 FQNEAQ. In DNA form, the CDR3 reads TGTGCCAGCAGCTGGGACGAGAATCAGCCCCAGCATTTT. Protein: CASSWDENQPQHF.

The V call is TRBV20-1, the J call TRBJ2-4; 7 nucleotides agree with TRBD1. The junction had 5 bases not matched to a gene; V was cut back by 2 bases and J by 4 bases. Germline V gene data show CDR1 as DFQATT and CDR2 as SNEGSKA (reference sequence). There are 14 residues in the CDR3. The chain's CDR3 is CSARRTGRKNIQYF. The DNA for the CDR3 is TGCAGTGCTAGACGGACAGGTAGAAAAAACATTCAGTACTTC.

This clonotype appeared many times. The V and J genes are TRBV28 and TRBJ2-5, with 11 bases identical to TRBD2. CDR1 MDHEN and CDR2 SYDVKM come from the germline V gene. The CDR3 spans 16 residues. V lost 6 bases and J lost 2; bases outside the gene matches: 8. This CDR3 is CASSSLTSGVQETQYF. CDR3 coding DNA: TGTGCCAGCAGCTCCCTGACTAGCGGGGTACAAGAGACCCAGTACTTC.

The sample holds many counts of this clonotype. The chain recombines TRBV7-9 with TRBJ1-2; D is ambiguous. Germline loops: CDR1 SEHNR, CDR2 FQNEAQ (reference sequence). V shed 3 bases and J shed 8 bases, with 4 bases lying between them. There are 10 residues in the CDR3. CDR3: CASSLKGYTF. As DNA, the CDR3 is TGTGCCAGCAGCTTGAAAGGCTACACCTTC.

This clonotype has just a few counts. The chain combines TRBV19 with TRBJ2-1; 12 bases are shared with TRBD2. CDR1 and CDR2 from the germline V gene are LNHDA and SQIVND (reference sequence). CDR3 length: 16 amino acids. The J segment lost 8 bases and the V segment lost 4 bases, leaving 9 bases of the junction unmatched. CDR3 bases: TGTGCCAGTAGTAGCTATCTAGCGGGGGGGCGGCATGAGCAGTTCTTC. Its protein product is CASSSYLAGGRHEQFF.

This clonotype occurred many times. The rearrangement uses TRBV20-1 and TRBJ2-3; weak D call: TRBD2 (6 bases). Germline CDR1 is DFQATT and CDR2 is SNEGSKA (reference sequence). The germline V and J ends were trimmed by 7 bases and 2 bases, with 10 bases remaining between them. The CDR3 has 12 residues. CDR3 sequence: CSGRGPTDTQYF. CDR3 nucleotides: TGCAGTGGGCGGGGACCCACAGATACGCAGTATTTT.

This clonotype showed up just a few times. CDR3 bases: TGTGCCAGCAGCTTGGAATGGACAGGGCGGGAGACCCAGTACTTC. Translating it yields CASSLEWTGRETQYF. The chain carries TRBV5-6 and TRBJ2-5; 8 nucleotides line up with TRBD1. The CDR3 extends over 15 amino acids. The trim removed 0 bases at V and 5 bases at J, leaving 6 bases unmatched. Germline CDR1 SGHDT, CDR2 YYEEEE.

This clonotype has just a few counts. The chain carries TRBV6-1 and TRBJ1-1; 8 bases agree with TRBD1. V was clipped by 5 bases and J by 3 bases; unmatched bases: 8. The CDR3 runs to 15 residues. Germline V gives CDR1 MNHNS, CDR2 SASEGT. CDR3 sequence reads: CASSPLDRGDTEAFF. DNA of the CDR3: TGTGCCAGCAGTCCGTTAGACAGGGGCGACACTGAAGCTTTCTTT.

This clonotype was recorded many times. The V call is TRBV6-2 or TRBV6-3, the J call TRBJ1-2; D is possibly TRBD1 (6 bases). Trimming left V 7 bases short and J 4 bases short, with 13 bases between. Germline CDR1 and CDR2: MNHEY and SVGEGT. The CDR3 runs to 13 residues. Written as DNA, the CDR3 is TGTGCCAGCAAGAAACAGGGCGGCTATGGCTACACCTTC. Protein: CASKKQGGYGYTF.

This clonotype was observed a few times. The rearrangement joins TRBV11-2 to TRBJ1-3; D might be TRBD1 (5 bases). Trimming removed 0 bases at V and 2 bases at J, with 11 bases between. The CDR3 totals 16 residues. Germline V gene lookup returns CDR1 SGHAT and CDR2 FQNNGV. The CDR3 loop is CASSLDRQQAGNTIYF. In DNA, the CDR3 is TGTGCCAGCAGCTTAGATCGACAGCAGGCTGGAAACACCATATATTTT.

This clonotype came up many times. This chain connects TRBV20-1 to TRBJ2-2; the D gene is possibly TRBD1 (5 bases). Trimming removed 0 bases at V and 3 bases at J, with 8 bases between. Germline values: CDR1 DFQATT, CDR2 SNEGSKA (reference sequence). CDR3 length: 14 residues. DNA for the CDR3: TGCAGTGCTAGAGATCCCAGGGACACCGGGGAGCTGTTTTTT. It is translated as CSARDPRDTGELFF.

This clonotype was seen at least ten times. This sequence joins TRBV20-1 and TRBJ2-7; D is uncertain. The germline CDR1 and CDR2 sequences are DFQATT and SNEGSKA (reference sequence). The CDR3 is made up of 15 amino acids. Trimming took 3 bases from V and 0 from J, leaving 15 bases between them. The CDR3 DNA reads as TGCAGTGCTAGCCCCGGACCTATGAGCTCCTACGAGCAGTACTTC. This translates into CSASPGPMSSYEQYF.

Ten or more counts support this clonotype. This sequence joins TRBV11-2 and TRBJ1-2, with D possibly being TRBD1 (6 bases). V dropped 5 bases and J dropped 3 bases, with 13 bases sitting between them. The CDR3 is 14 residues long. Germline V lookup: CDR1 SGHAT, CDR2 FQNNGV. This chain's CDR3 is CASSPYGGDYGYTF. The CDR3 DNA reads TGTGCCAGCAGCCCCTACGGGGGCGACTATGGCTACACCTTC. The complete variable domain, with remaining parts taken from reference TRBV11-2 and TRBJ1-2, reads EAGVAQSPRYKIIEKRQSVAFWCNPISGHATLYWYQQILGQGPKLLIQFQNNGVVDDSQLPKDRFSAERLKGVDSTLKIQPAKLEDSAVYLCASSPYGGDYGYTFGSGTRLTVV.

This clonotype was seen more than once but under ten times. The J gene is TRBJ1-4, the V gene TRBV6-6, with 7 bases aligning to TRBD1. The J segment lost 0 bases and the V segment lost 0 bases, leaving 7 bases of the junction unmatched. Germline CDR1 reads MNHNY; CDR2 reads SVGAGI (reference sequence). CDR3 length: 18 residues. The CDR3 DNA follows: TGTGCCAGCAGTTACTCGTACAGGGGAAGGGCAACTAATGAAAAACTGTTTTTT. This gives the protein CASSYSYRGRATNEKLFF.